The 16 T cell receptor beta chains given below trace back to one sample, sequenced in a study of metastatic and nonmetastatic thyroid tumors. TCRdb re-called the PCR reads through MiXCR. The sample consists of about 26,000 clones, around 25% of them appearing once. Patients underwent thyroid surgery, and none had received any treatment before it. Sequencing was performed on blood. The receptors shown here come from a female donor with papillary thyroid cancer or a benign thyroid nodule (not recorded which). Some clones in this sample may be carry-over from other donors' samples.

With respect to this clone: The CDR3 does not end in the conserved phenylalanine or tryptophan, so this is likely a read error. The chain uses TRBV3-1 and TRBJ1-1; a weak D match, TRBD1 (5 bases). CDR1 is LGHDT, CDR2 YNNKEL, per germline (reference sequence). The germline V and J ends were trimmed by 3 bases and 5 bases, with 10 bases remaining between them. The CDR3 is 13 residues long. The CDR3 region has the DNA TGTGCCAGCAGCCAGCAGAGGGGAACTGAAGCTTTCTCT. Amino acids: CASSQQRGTEAFS.

This clone was detected many times. A single base separates this from a much larger clone, so it may be a read error. The same CDR3 can be traced to other DNA sequences in this sample. The chain combines TRBV5-1 with TRBJ2-3, with D uncertain. Per the germline V gene, CDR1 is SGHRS and CDR2 is YFSETQ. Trimming cost V 3 bases and J 0 bases, with 2 bases left between them. CDR3 length: 12 amino acids. The CDR3 is CASSSSTDTQYF. The DNA for the CDR3 is TGCGCCAGCAGCTCTAGCACAGATACGCAGTATTTT.

This clone has ten or more counts. This chain connects TRBV18 to TRBJ2-5, with 10 bases identical to TRBD2. The CDR3 spans 18 residues. V was clipped by 4 bases and J by 1 base; unmatched bases: 12. The germline V gene has CDR1 KGHSH and CDR2 LQKENI. The DNA for the CDR3 is TGTGCCAGCTCACGGCGGACTAGCGGCAACACCTTCCAAGAGACCCAGTACTTC. Translated: CASSRRTSGNTFQETQYF.

The V and J genes are TRBV20-1 and TRBJ2-5; perhaps TRBD2 as D (6 bases). Per germline, CDR1 DFQATT and CDR2 SNEGSKA (reference sequence). The CDR3 runs 13 residues. V lost 8 bases, J lost 5 bases, and 18 bases lay in between. The CDR3 is CSSFPGRGETQYF. The CDR3 nucleotides read TGCAGTTCTTTCCCAGGCCGGGGGGAGACCCAGTACTTC.

This clone has at least ten counts. The V gene is TRBV28, the J gene TRBJ1-2; the D gene is possibly TRBD1 (6 bases). Germline V gene sequence: CDR1 MDHEN, CDR2 SYDVKM. The CDR3 has 11 amino acids. Between the trimmed V and J ends, which lost 6 bases and 8 bases, there was a span of 10 bases. The CDR3 here is CASSYRDGYTF. The CDR3 region has the DNA TGTGCCAGCAGCTACAGGGACGGCTACACCTTC.

The sample holds a few counts of this clone. The V gene is TRBV20-1, the J gene TRBJ2-3; TRBD1 agrees at 7 bases. The CDR3 runs 13 residues. The J segment lost 4 bases and the V segment lost 5 bases, leaving 6 bases of the junction unmatched. In germline, CDR1 is DFQATT, CDR2 SNEGSKA (reference sequence). The CDR3, as DNA: TGCAGTGCTGGGACAGTAAGAGCAGATACGCAGTATTTT. As protein: CSAGTVRADTQYF.

CDR3 loop: CASGGGRPVTGELFF. CDR3 DNA: TGTGCCAGCGGGGGAGGGAGGCCCGTAACCGGGGAGCTGTTTTTT. The V gene is TRBV28, the J gene TRBJ2-2; 7 nucleotides line up with TRBD2. The V segment lost 8 bases and the J segment 5 bases; nucleotides outside the gene matches: 11. Per germline, CDR1 MDHEN and CDR2 SYDVKM. This CDR3 is built from 15 residues. Using reference TRBV28 and TRBJ2-2 for the parts outside the CDR3, the full variable domain is DVKVTQSSRYLVKRTGEKVFLECVQDMDHENMFWYRQDPGLGLRLIYFSYDVKMKEKGDIPEGYSVSREKKERFSLILESASTNQTSMYLCASGGGRPVTGELFFGEGSRLTVL.

By share, this clone ranks as medium-sized (0.01 to 0.1%). This sequence joins TRBV27 and TRBJ1-3, with TRBD1 as a possible D gene (6 bases). Germline V gene sequence: CDR1 MNHEY, CDR2 SMNVEV (reference sequence). Trimming left V 6 bases short and J 1 base short, with 16 bases between. The CDR3 has 16 amino acids. The CDR3 sequence is CASSLSSGASGNTIYF. The CDR3 region has the DNA TGTGCCAGCAGCCTGTCTTCAGGGGCTTCTGGAAACACCATATATTTT.

This clone was detected ten times or more. V and J are TRBV12-3 or TRBV12-4 and TRBJ2-3; no reliable D call. The V and J ends lost 1 base and 2 bases respectively, with 10 bases between them. The CDR3 runs to 15 residues. The CDR3 region is CASSLGRSLTDTQYF. In DNA, the CDR3 is TGTGCCAGCAGTTTAGGGCGGAGCCTCACAGATACGCAGTATTTT.

The rearrangement joins TRBV6-1 to TRBJ1-5; TRBD1 might be the D (6 bases). V was clipped by 6 bases and J by 0 bases, with 12 bases between them. The CDR3 has 15 amino acids. CDR1 is MNHNS, CDR2 SASEGT, per germline. The CDR3 DNA sequence: TGTGCCAGCAGCCCGGACAGTTATAGCAATCAGCCCCAGCATTTT. It translates to CASSPDSYSNQPQHF.

This clone was detected many times. It may be a read error: a sequence one base away is much more abundant. The V and J genes are TRBV6-4 and TRBJ1-2; 8 bases fit TRBD1. Losses at the gene ends were 5 bases for V and 8 bases for J; bases not matched to a gene: 7. The germline V gene encodes CDR1 MRHNA and CDR2 SNTAGT. The CDR3 covers 13 residues. CDR3 DNA sequence: TGTGCCAGCAGTCCGACAGGGGATCAGGGCTACACCTTC. Protein: CASSPTGDQGYTF.

About this clone itself: One end of the junction varies from germline; a read error may be responsible. Other DNA sequences within the sample encode an identical CDR3. The chain recombines TRBV3-1 with TRBJ2-3, with TRBD1 matching 7 bases. CDR3 size: 15 residues. Germline CDR1 reads LGHDT; CDR2 reads YNNKEL (reference sequence). The CDR3 spells CASSQGQGDTDTQYF. The CDR3 DNA reads TGTGCCAGCAGCCAAGGACAGGGCGACACAGATACGCAGTACTTT.

This clone has a count of ten or more. J is TRBJ1-1 and V is TRBV25-1, with D perhaps TRBD1 (6 bases). In germline, CDR1 is MGHDK, CDR2 SYGVNS. The V end was cut by 1 base, the J end by 3 bases, with 15 bases between. The CDR3 loop spans 16 amino acids. The CDR3: CASSEWGGQKDTEAFF. The DNA for the CDR3 is TGTGCCAGCAGTGAATGGGGGGGGCAAAAGGACACTGAAGCTTTCTTT.

The chain couples TRBV30 to TRBJ2-5; 7 nucleotides line up with TRBD1. The J segment lost 0 bases and the V segment lost 3 bases, leaving 7 bases of the junction unmatched. The CDR3 loop spans 15 amino acids. Germline CDR1 GTSNPN, CDR2 SVGIG (reference sequence). CDR3 protein: CAWSETGTYQETQYF. The CDR3 DNA reads as TGTGCCTGGAGCGAGACAGGGACGTACCAAGAGACCCAGTACTTC.

The table lists this clone with many counts. The CDR3 DNA reads TGTGCCAGCAGCGTAGGGGACACACAAGAGACCCAGTACTTC. Amino acids: CASSVGDTQETQYF. This rearrangement joins TRBV9 to TRBJ2-5, with a weak D call TRBD1 (6 bases). The ends were cut back, 0 bases at V and 2 bases at J, with 8 bases in the middle. The CDR3 consists of 14 residues. Germline CDR1 SGDLS, CDR2 YYNGEE.

This clone has ten or more counts. The V gene is TRBV24-1, the J gene TRBJ2-3; D gene unclear. CDR3 size: 13 residues. Germline CDR1 KGHDR, CDR2 SFDVKD. V dropped 4 bases and J dropped 4 bases, with 8 bases sitting between them. CDR3 bases: TGTGCCACCAGTGACGGATACTCAGATACGCAGTATTTT. This sequence encodes CATSDGYSDTQYF.